This TCR beta chain was recorded in a study of CD8 T cells in ankylosing spondylitis. A single record per CDR3 protein comes from TCRdb applying MiXCR to the 5' RACE reads. The sample shows fewer than 80,000 distinct CDR3 sequences, roughly 5% of them seen only once. Sequenced input: blood, either unsorted or a sorted T cell fraction (not recorded which). The source is a male donor with ankylosing spondylitis or in good health (not recorded which).

The CDR3, as DNA: TGTGCCATCAGTAAGGGGTCCGGGGCCAACGTCCTGACTTTC. Protein product: CAISKGSGANVLTF. This sequence joins TRBV10-3 and TRBJ2-6; TRBD1 might be the D (5 bases). The CDR3 is made up of 14 amino acids. Germline CDR1 and CDR2: ENHRY and SYGVKD. V gave up 5 bases and J gave up 4 bases, with 9 bases separating them.